A selection of T cell receptor beta chains follows, all from one sample in a study of graft-versus-host responses after intestinal transplantation. The data were produced by immunoSEQ multiplex PCR, yet TCRdb's version contains in-frame clones alone and is incomplete. The sample contains fewer than 70,000 clones, 80% to 95% of which appear only once. Sequencing used bone marrow, obtained nearly 750 days after intestinal transplantation. The origin of the receptors is a human patient who received an intestinal transplant, so some T cells may come from the graft donor. Both conserved end residues are part of each CDR3. D genes are given only for firm matches. Expanded clones are given a class, and other clones once, few, many or no size at all.

abundance: -; d_gene: TRBD1; v_gene: TRBV7-6; j_gene: TRBJ2-3; CDR3aa: CASSLAPTGGADTQYF; CDR3nt: TGTGCCAGCAGCCTCGCCCCGACAGGGGGGGCAGATACGCAGTATTTT
abundance: -; d_gene: -; v_gene: TRBV6-6; j_gene: TRBJ1-6; CDR3aa: CASSPVKDGGNSPLHF; CDR3nt: TGTGCCAGCAGCCCAGTTAAAGACGGGGGGAATTCACCCCTCCACTTT
abundance: -; d_gene: -; v_gene: TRBV7-2; j_gene: TRBJ2-3; CDR3aa: CASSRGRNTDTQYF; CDR3nt: TGTGCCAGTTCCCGGGGGAGGAACACAGATACGCAGTATTTT
abundance: -; d_gene: -; v_gene: TRBV5-6; j_gene: TRBJ1-2; CDR3aa: CASSLAVGGYTF; CDR3nt: TGTGCCAGCAGCTTGGCGGTTGGGGGCTACACCTTC
abundance: -; d_gene: -; v_gene: TRBV2; j_gene: TRBJ2-7; CDR3aa: CASSEVLTSASEQYF; CDR3nt: TGTGCCAGCAGTGAAGTGCTGACTTCGGCCAGCGAGCAGTACTTC
abundance: -; d_gene: TRBD2; v_gene: TRBV9; j_gene: TRBJ2-1; CDR3aa: CASSGRGSSYNEQFF; CDR3nt: TGTGCCAGCAGCGGACGCGGGAGTTCCTACAATGAGCAGTTCTTC
abundance: -; d_gene: TRBD1; v_gene: TRBV9; j_gene: TRBJ2-1; CDR3aa: CASTRTGRSADEQFF; CDR3nt: TGTGCCAGCACCCGGACAGGGAGAAGCGCCGATGAGCAGTTCTTC
abundance: -; d_gene: -; v_gene: TRBV4-1; j_gene: TRBJ1-2; CDR3aa: CASSQDEGGYGYGYTF; CDR3nt: TGCGCCAGCAGCCAAGACGAGGGGGGTTACGGCTATGGCTACACCTTC
abundance: -; d_gene: -; v_gene: TRBV5-4; j_gene: TRBJ1-1; CDR3aa: CASLDITGTEAFF; CDR3nt: TGTGCCAGCCTGGACATCACAGGGACTGAAGCTTTCTTT
abundance: -; d_gene: -; v_gene: TRBV6-6; j_gene: TRBJ2-7; CDR3aa: CASSYSPGPYEQYF; CDR3nt: TGTGCCAGCAGTTACTCACCGGGTCCTTACGAGCAGTACTTC
abundance: few; d_gene: -; v_gene: TRBV30; j_gene: TRBJ1-4; CDR3aa: CAWSTRPGGKLFF; CDR3nt: TGTGCCTGGTCGACCCGGCCTGGCGGGAAACTGTTTTTT
abundance: -; d_gene: -; v_gene: TRBV30; j_gene: TRBJ2-3; CDR3aa: CAWSLGRIGTDTQYF; CDR3nt: TGTGCCTGGAGCCTAGGGAGGATAGGCACAGATACGCAGTATTTT
abundance: few; d_gene: -; v_gene: TRBV19; j_gene: TRBJ1-2; CDR3aa: CASGPEDGYTF; CDR3nt: TGTGCCAGTGGTCCAGAAGATGGCTACACCTTC
abundance: -; d_gene: -; v_gene: TRBV7-9; j_gene: TRBJ1-1; CDR3aa: CASSRGWRSTEAFF; CDR3nt: TGTGCCAGCAGCAGGGGTTGGAGGAGTACTGAAGCTTTCTTT
abundance: -; d_gene: -; v_gene: TRBV2; j_gene: TRBJ1-6; CDR3aa: CASSLRNSPLHF; CDR3nt: TGTGCCAGCAGTTTAAGGAATTCACCCCTCCACTTT
abundance: -; d_gene: -; v_gene: TRBV7-9; j_gene: TRBJ2-2; CDR3aa: CASSPTSGYGELFF; CDR3nt: TGTGCCAGCAGCCCAACCTCTGGGTACGGGGAGCTGTTTTTT
abundance: -; d_gene: -; v_gene: TRBV29-1; j_gene: TRBJ2-7; CDR3aa: CSVLAEANSYEQYF; CDR3nt: TGCAGCGTATTAGCGGAGGCGAACTCCTACGAGCAGTACTTC
abundance: once; d_gene: -; v_gene: TRBV6-6; j_gene: TRBJ2-7; CDR3aa: CASSYSNWEQYF; CDR3nt: TGTGCCAGCAGTTACTCGAATTGGGAGCAGTACTTC
abundance: -; d_gene: TRBD1; v_gene: TRBV6-5; j_gene: TRBJ2-5; CDR3aa: CARYRGQMETQYF; CDR3nt: TGTGCCAGGTACAGGGGGCAGATGGAGACCCAGTACTTC
abundance: -; d_gene: -; v_gene: TRBV14; j_gene: TRBJ1-5; CDR3aa: CASSQVKGINQPQHF; CDR3nt: TGTGCCAGCAGCCAAGTAAAGGGGATCAATCAGCCCCAGCATTTT
abundance: -; d_gene: TRBD2; v_gene: TRBV18; j_gene: TRBJ2-7; CDR3aa: CASSPPLAGSYEQYF; CDR3nt: TGTGCCAGCTCACCACCCCTAGCGGGGTCCTACGAGCAGTACTTC
abundance: -; d_gene: -; v_gene: TRBV10-2; j_gene: TRBJ2-2; CDR3aa: CATMSGSGGELFF; CDR3nt: TGCGCCACCATGTCCGGGAGTGGCGGGGAGCTGTTTTTT